The 18 T cell receptor beta chains given below trace back to one sample, sequenced in a study of blood T cells in healthy people across ages. With a J-beta primer mix and a sample-barcoded 5' primer, a second PCR ran about 7 to 12 cycles. In TCRdb, the 5' RACE reads were re-called with MiXCR into one record per CDR3 protein. The sample includes about 590,000 distinct CDR3 sequences, about 28% of them seen just once. The sample was blood. These receptors all come from an elderly woman in good health.

This clonotype was recorded at least ten times. This chain links TRBV6-6 with TRBJ2-1; TRBD2 matches 10 bases. Germline V gene sequence: CDR1 MNHNY, CDR2 SVGAGI (reference sequence). The CDR3 runs to 15 residues. V lost 6 bases, J lost 3 bases, and 5 bases stayed unmatched. The CDR3 DNA is TGTGCCAGCAGCCCACTAGCGGGGAACTACAATGAGCAGTTCTTC. Protein: CASSPLAGNYNEQFF.

The chain is built from TRBV20-1 and TRBJ1-2; 7 positions match TRBD1. V lost 0 bases, J lost 4 bases, and 8 bases stayed unmatched. The length of the CDR3 is 15 residues. Germline CDR1 and CDR2: DFQATT and SNEGSKA (reference sequence). The CDR3 is CSARDPRQGVYGYTF. The CDR3, as DNA: TGCAGTGCTAGAGACCCCAGACAGGGTGTCTATGGCTACACCTTC.

This sequence joins TRBV30 and TRBJ1-3, with 10 positions matching TRBD1. The CDR3 sequence is 16 residues long. V lost 0 bases to trimming and J lost 3 bases; unmatched junction nucleotides: 5. Germline CDR1 GTSNPN, CDR2 SVGIG (reference sequence). DNA of the CDR3: TGTGCCTGGAGTGTACCGACAGGGGGCTTTGGAAACACCATATATTTT. Its protein product is CAWSVPTGGFGNTIYF.

This clonotype was seen repeatedly, ten times or more. The rearrangement links TRBV10-3 to TRBJ2-1; D might be TRBD2 (5 bases). With 2 bases removed from V and 10 bases from J, the gap between germline ends came to 18 bases. Germline V lookup: CDR1 ENHRY, CDR2 SYGVKD. The CDR3 length is 15 residues. CDR3: CAISEGGGLSNEQFF. CDR3 sequence (DNA): TGTGCCATCAGTGAGGGAGGAGGCCTCTCAAACGAGCAGTTCTTC.

Worth noting for this clonotype: A much larger clone differs by one base, so this may be a read error. The chain joins TRBV7-3 to TRBJ2-5, with D perhaps matching TRBD1 (5 bases). Germline loops: CDR1 SGHTA, CDR2 FQGTGA. The CDR3 contains 16 residues. CDR3 DNA: TGTGCCAGCAGCTTGGGTCCTTCCCGCGGACAAGAGACCCGGTACTTC. Translation: CASSLGPSRGQETRYF.

For this clonotype: Just one base apart from a much larger clone, this may be a read error. The CDR3 region is CASSLGRDSNNEQYF. DNA of the CDR3: TGTGCCAGCAGCTTAGGCCGGGACTCCAACAATGAGCAGTACTTC. V gene TRBV7-2 combines with J gene TRBJ2-1; the D gene is possibly TRBD2 (6 bases). Gene TRBJ2-7 matches the end of the DNA better, so the J call may be wrong. The CDR3 is made up of 15 amino acids. Germline V lookup: CDR1 SGHTA, CDR2 FQGNSA.

Ten or more counts support this clonotype. V gene TRBV2 combines with J gene TRBJ2-7; D assignment may be TRBD1 or TRBD2 (5 bases each). This CDR3 is 14 amino acids long. CDR1 and CDR2 (germline): SNHLY, FYNNEI. V shed 6 bases and J shed 2 bases, with 14 bases lying between them. For the CDR3, the DNA is TGTGCCAGCAGGGAGGACGGGACGCCCTACGAGCAGTACTTC. Its translation: CASREDGTPYEQYF.

The count of this clonotype is one. A read error may explain this, as a much larger clone is one base away. The CDR3 does not end in the conserved phenylalanine or tryptophan, so this is likely a read error. CDR3 sequence reads: CASRTWDVSSSPLHV. CDR3 nucleotides: TGTGCCAGCAGAACTTGGGACGTAAGCTCTTCACCCCTCCACGTT. V gene TRBV27 combines with J gene TRBJ1-6, with D possibly matching TRBD1 (5 bases). This CDR3 has 15 amino acids. Trimming left V 6 bases short and J 9 bases short, with 18 bases between. Per the germline V gene, CDR1 is MNHEY and CDR2 is SMNVEV (reference sequence).

This clonotype was seen repeatedly, ten times or more. This chain links TRBV10-3 with TRBJ2-1; D perhaps matches TRBD1 (6 bases). Germline-derived CDR1 and CDR2 are ENHRY and SYGVKD. V was clipped by 5 bases and J by 3 bases, with 11 bases between them. The CDR3 loop spans 14 amino acids. The CDR3 bases are TGTGCCATCAGTCTCCAGGGGCGCTACAATGAGCAGTTCTTC. Amino acids: CAISLQGRYNEQFF.

Ten or more counts support this clonotype. This chain connects TRBV6-1 to TRBJ1-5; D gene ambiguous. This CDR3 is 15 amino acids long. Germline V CDR1 and CDR2: MNHNS, SASEGT. Trimming removed 6 bases at V and 1 base at J, with 13 bases between. The CDR3: CASRSGLRSNQPQHF. DNA for the CDR3: TGTGCCAGCAGATCAGGCTTGAGGAGCAATCAGCCCCAGCATTTT.

This clonotype was counted ten times or more. Just one base apart from a much larger clone, this may be a read error. The V gene is TRBV29-1, the J gene TRBJ2-7, with 7 positions matching TRBD1. Germline V gene lookup returns CDR1 SQVTM and CDR2 ANQGSEA. V was clipped by 7 bases and J by 1 base; unmatched bases: 4. The length of the CDR3 is 12 residues. The CDR3 nucleotides are TGCAGCGGGACAGGTGTATCCTACGAGCAGTACTTC. Translation gives CSGTGVSYEQYF.

This clonotype was observed at least ten times. The rearrangement joins TRBV25-1 to TRBJ2-1, with D possibly called TRBD1 or TRBD2 (6 bases each). The CDR3 has 13 amino acids. V lost 10 bases to trimming and J lost 2 bases, with 12 bases between them. Germline V gene data show CDR1 as MGHDK and CDR2 as SYGVNS. The CDR3 coding sequence is TGTGCCACCCGGGGGCCTGCCTACAATGAGCAGTTCTTC. Its protein product is CATRGPAYNEQFF.

This clonotype was seen only a few times. This sequence joins TRBV5-1 and TRBJ1-1; D might be TRBD1 (6 bases). The V end lost 1 base, the J end lost 3 bases, and 13 bases lay between the germline ends. The CDR3 is 15 residues long. CDR1 is SGHRS and CDR2 is YFSETQ in the germline V gene. DNA for the CDR3: TGCGCCAGCAGCTTGTTTGGGGGCCTGGACACTGAAGCTTTCTTT. Residues: CASSLFGGLDTEAFF.

This clonotype showed up just a few times. The rearrangement uses TRBV7-9 and TRBJ1-5, with a tentative D call TRBD1 (6 bases). V lost 5 bases to trimming and J lost 2 bases, with 16 bases between them. Germline-derived CDR1 and CDR2 are SEHNR and FQNEAQ (reference sequence). This CDR3 contains 16 residues. CDR3 in amino acids: CASSPSGGAGNQPQHF. CDR3 in DNA: TGTGCCAGCAGCCCGTCGGGGGGGGCGGGCAATCAGCCCCAGCATTTT.

The chain combines TRBV28 with TRBJ1-4, with 10 bases lining up with TRBD1. V shed 6 bases and J 6 bases; nucleotides not matched to a gene: 7. The CDR3 has 15 residues. Germline V lookup: CDR1 MDHEN, CDR2 SYDVKM. CDR3 sequence: CASSKRQGAYEKLFF. CDR3 nucleotides: TGTGCCAGCAGCAAACGACAGGGGGCCTATGAAAAACTGTTTTTT.

Many counts were recorded for this clonotype. CDR3: CSEFKQETQYF. The CDR3 region has the DNA TGCAGTGAATTCAAGCAAGAGACCCAGTACTTC. This rearrangement joins TRBV20-1 to TRBJ2-5, with D unresolved. This CDR3 contains 11 residues. The V end lost 7 bases, the J end lost 2 bases, and 8 bases lay between the germline ends. Germline CDR1 is DFQATT and CDR2 is SNEGSKA (reference sequence).

This chain links TRBV14 with TRBJ2-7; D is undetermined. The J call is doubtful: the DNA matches TRBJ2-5 better. This CDR3 is 12 amino acids long. Germline V gene data show CDR1 as SGHDN and CDR2 as FVKESK. CDR3 in amino acids: CASSSDRKTQYF. The CDR3, as DNA: TGTGCCAGCAGTTCCGATCGGAAGACCCAGTACTTC.

The genes are TRBV7-3 and TRBJ1-1; D unresolved. CDR3 size: 14 residues. Between the trimmed V and J ends, which lost 2 bases and 1 base, there was a span of 8 bases. Germline CDR1 reads SGHTA; CDR2 reads FQGTGA. The CDR3 reads CASSLSHGNTEAFF. The CDR3 DNA sequence: TGTGCCAGCAGCTTATCACACGGGAACACTGAAGCTTTCTTT.